What follows describes a single T cell receptor beta chain. This record belongs to a study of T cells after somatic rescue of genetic block. The CDR3 spans 17 residues. V was trimmed by 0 bases and J by 1 base, leaving 13 bases between them. Per the germline V gene, CDR1 is MNHNS and CDR2 is SASEGT. Only in-frame clones appear in the TCRdb table, and some are missing; sequencing was by immunoSEQ multiplex PCR. This sample has about 15,000 clones, with roughly two thirds found just once. The receptor's source is a boy aged 10-17 years. Sequenced material: peripheral blood mononuclear cells (PBMCs). This chain uses TRBV6-1 with TRBJ1-5, with D possibly TRBD1 on 5 matching bases. CDR3 nucleotide sequence: TGTGCCAGCAGTGAAGCGGGGACTCTCCGGAGCAATCAGCCCCAGCATTTT. Its protein product is CASSEAGTLRSNQPQHF.